This T cell receptor beta chain comes out of a study of response to subunit inactivated influenza vaccine. In TCRdb, the RT-PCR reads were re-called with MiXCR into one record per CDR3 protein. This sample has around 530,000 distinct CDR3 sequences, with 12% found just once. A remark on this clonotype: Its antigen is unknown.

The CDR3 is 14 amino acids. V dropped 2 bases and J dropped 4 bases, with 12 bases sitting between them. Germline V gene data show CDR1 as SGHRS and CDR2 as YFSETQ. The study, taken as a whole, reports: Few additional T cells are recruited per seasonal influenza vaccination, authors suggested.

V gene TRBV5-1 combines with J gene TRBJ2-5; maybe TRBD1 (6 bases). This sequence was found in a man over 45 who received an inactivated influenza vaccine. The sequencing here drew on PBMCs from blood, taken on the day of vaccination. Written as DNA, the CDR3 is TGCGCCAGCAGCTTCACAGGGTGTCCAGAGACCCAGTACTTC. Amino acids: CASSFTGCPETQYF.